Here is one T cell receptor (beta chain) with its context. Its antigen target is currently unknown. This sequence is one base from a far larger clone and is likely a read error. The donors were healthy, HIV-negative adults with no recently reported acute infections or vaccinations. Every donor was a Caucasian adult residing in Nashville, Tennessee, USA. For unsorted samples, approximately 84 million PBMCs were counted, and genomic DNA was extracted using the QIAamp DNA Blood Mini kit. Blood was obtained by leukapheresis, after which PBMCs were separated by Ficoll-Histopaque density gradient centrifugation and cryopreserved in liquid nitrogen vapor phase. TCR CDR3 regions were amplified from genomic DNA by multiplex PCR using the deep immunoSEQ assay. For each cell subset, the extracted genomic DNA was distributed evenly across all wells of several immunoSEQ 96-well plates, and each plate served as one replicate. For unsorted PBMC, each replicate PCR was loaded with roughly 330 ng genomic DNA, equivalent to approximately 33,000 T cell genomes. Unsorted PBMC genomic DNA was sequenced across ten immunoSEQ deep assay plates. Purified libraries were measured with a Qubit 3.0 fluorometer, size-checked on a Bioanalyzer 2100, and measured again with the KAPA Library Quantification kit. Every immunoSEQ 96-well plate was sequenced on a separate single-read 150-cycle Illumina NextSeq 550 flow cell. The published analysis was carried out like this. Because the immunoSEQ output held only junctional sequences and lacked quality scores, the filtering could not match the filtering applied to full-length reads. Sequences were annotated with PyIR, a Python wrapper for IgBLAST v1.9, using IMGT germline references to assign V/J genes and CDR3. Reads with weak V/J assignments (E-value above 1e-6), missing CDR3, stop codons, out-of-frame junctions, or ambiguous translated residues were removed. A V3J clonotype was defined by an identical inferred V gene, J gene, and CDR3 amino acid sequence. The percentage overlap between two repertoires was calculated by dividing the number of shared unique clonotypes by the size of the smaller repertoire. Three approaches were used to assess repertoire richness: RTK rarefaction, the Chao1 estimator, and Recon v2.1 estimates of unobserved clonotypes. In TCRdb, the immuneACCESS table is reduced to in-frame sequences with V and J assigned. These tables do not hold every clone; where another copy was compared, an unresolved V gene accounts for under half, and the others remain unexplained. V, J and clone size reflect that table, while D and trimming were determined from the DNA. The sample data list about 490,000 clones, and about 84% of these were observed just once. 12% of the sample goes to the ten largest clones.

The record originates from a study of shared clonotypes between healthy human individuals (dated by TCRdb to the early 2020s). Background on the whole study: A couple of women and a few men aged 18 to 49 years were included in the cohort. To estimate repertoire size and how much clonotypes are shared between individuals, the study performed deep sequencing of blood TCR repertoires from roughly five healthy adults. Libraries were prepared and TCR repertoires were sequenced by different laboratories using diverse techniques, in order to increase sequencing depth and limit assay-specific biases. Per donor, leukapheresis produced somewhere between about 0.85 and 10 billion PBMCs.

The germline V gene (reference sequence) supplies CDR1 GTSNPN and CDR2 SVGIG. The germline V end is reduced by 5 bases and the J end by 7 bases; junction bases left unmatched: 9. The CDR3 goes from the cysteine to the phenylalanine over 14 residues. Only the CDR3 region is kept as DNA, spanning 42 bases read in frame from base 1. The research as a whole found: Pairwise subsampling led to the expectation that sequencing depth would affect the degree of clonotype sharing among donors. The genetic and exposure-history diversity represented was limited by the small number of donors. Sampling was restricted to blood, and TCR repertoires in tissues likely differ from the TCR repertoires found in blood.

Material for sequencing was PBMCs. The receptor chain draws on TRBV30 and TRBJ2-7; TRBD2 agrees with 12 junctional bases. The origin of this receptor is a woman aged 40 to 49 in good health. Some clones in this sample may be carry-over from other donors' samples. The CDR3 protein: CAWSSCLAGGEQYF. The nucleotide sequence is TGTGCCTGGTCGTCTTGTCTAGCGGGAGGGGAGCAGTACTTC.